This TCR beta chain is drawn from a study of graft-versus-host responses after intestinal transplantation (dated by TCRdb to the early 2020s). About the full investigation: The transplants that recipients received were multivisceral, liver-intestinal, or isolated intestinal. All recipients received anti-thymocyte globulin induction followed by maintenance tacrolimus and steroids for around three years. Bulk TCR-beta CDR3 sequencing was used to track graft-versus-host and host-versus-graft alloreactive T cell clones in the graft, circulation and bone marrow after intestinal transplantation. To identify alloreactive clones, pre-transplant mixed lymphocyte reaction products were sequenced and compared with unstimulated pre-transplant donor and recipient T cells. Of the roughly 24 intestinal transplant recipients enrolled in the cohort, one of whom was a retransplant, 3 patients without pretransplant specimens were excluded. Donor T cell macrochimerism was defined as a peak of at least 4% donor T cells among recipient peripheral blood mononuclear cells. Instead of going to the commercial service, samples from a few later patients were sequenced in-house on an Illumina MiSeq and processed with MiXCR.

The research as a whole found: GvH clones were found in recipient bone marrow, and some of the GvH clones appeared earlier in ileal mucosa or blood, which is consistent with an intestinal mucosal origin. Early after transplant, peak levels of circulating GvH clones were found to be associated with declines in HvG clones. High GvH to HvG T cell clonal ratios were observed in the allografts of patients with donor T cell macrochimerism. The relatively low number and heterogeneity of intestinal transplant patients limited the conclusions.

What this sample's time point label stands for: cells obtained before transplantation from donor or recipient. CD3+CD4+ and CD3+CD8+ populations were FACS-sorted from unstimulated pre-transplant donor and recipient cells taken from spleen or lymph nodes. The library was made by the immunoSEQ multiplex PCR assay. For most patients, genomic DNA was isolated with the Qiagen DNeasy Blood and Tissue Kit and shipped frozen to Adaptive Biotechnologies for TCR sequencing. For most patients, high-throughput TCR-beta CDR3 sequencing of genomic DNA was performed by Adaptive Biotechnologies. As for the original processing: Adaptive's ImmunoSEQ software supplied the TCR sequencing data for around 19 patients, while MiXCR and VDJtools were used to process a few other patients. To correct CD4 versus CD8 sorting errors, any sequence found in both subsets at a frequency ratio below 5:1 was removed. CDR3 nucleotide sequences shared between donor and recipient were removed because the origin of such sequences could not be assigned. Alloreactive clones required at least 2-fold expansion over unstimulated cells and minimum CFSE-low frequency of 0.002% (template counts) or 0.001% (read counts). A clone was considered mappable if detected in the sequenced pre-transplant spleen, lymph node, or MLR CFSE-low populations of the donor or recipient. The cumulative frequency of alloreactive clones was calculated as a percentage of all sequences, weighted by copy number. In its TCRdb copy, this immuneACCESS table keeps in-frame sequences only and misses some clones. Where compared with another copy, unresolved V genes explain less than half of these, and the others have no known cause. V and J calls and clone size are as listed in that table; D and trimming were resolved from the DNA. This sample gives around 100,000 clones in total; over 85% of them show up just once. The top ten clones comprise under 1.5% of the sample.

On this clone: Its antigen specificity is not known. No qualities accompany the bases; no much larger clone lies one base away.

The material sequenced was unstimulated CD8+ T cells sorted from spleen or lymph node cells, taken before intestinal transplant. The sequence was collected from a human donor who received an intestinal transplant.

DNA sequence: TGTGCCAGCCAGACCCCCACAGCGAACAATGAGCAGTTCTTC. Translated, this is CASQTPTANNEQFF. The V and J segments used are TRBV2 and TRBJ2-1, with no confidently assigned D gene. According to the germline V gene, CDR1 reads SNHLY and CDR2 reads FYNNEI. V and J lose 8 bases and 5 bases, and a span of 16 bases separates them. Taken from cysteine to phenylalanine, the CDR3 has 14 residues. CDR3 DNA is the only sequence kept; it has 42 bases, read in frame from the first base.